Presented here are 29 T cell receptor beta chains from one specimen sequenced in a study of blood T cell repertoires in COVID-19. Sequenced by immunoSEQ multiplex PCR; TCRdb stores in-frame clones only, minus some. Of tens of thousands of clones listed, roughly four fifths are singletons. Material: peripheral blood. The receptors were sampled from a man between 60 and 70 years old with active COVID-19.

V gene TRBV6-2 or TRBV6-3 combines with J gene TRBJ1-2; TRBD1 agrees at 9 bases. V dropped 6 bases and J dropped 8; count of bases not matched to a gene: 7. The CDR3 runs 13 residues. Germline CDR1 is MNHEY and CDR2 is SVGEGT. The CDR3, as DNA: TGTGCCAGCAGGCCTACAGGGGGCGCGGGCTACACCTTC. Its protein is CASRPTGGAGYTF.

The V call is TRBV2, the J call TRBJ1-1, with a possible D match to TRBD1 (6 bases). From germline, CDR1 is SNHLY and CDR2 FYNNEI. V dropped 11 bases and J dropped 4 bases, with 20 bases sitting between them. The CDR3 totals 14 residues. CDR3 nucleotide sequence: TGTGCCTCGCTAGTTGGGGGCTTCAGCACTGAAGCTTTCTTT. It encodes CASLVGGFSTEAFF.

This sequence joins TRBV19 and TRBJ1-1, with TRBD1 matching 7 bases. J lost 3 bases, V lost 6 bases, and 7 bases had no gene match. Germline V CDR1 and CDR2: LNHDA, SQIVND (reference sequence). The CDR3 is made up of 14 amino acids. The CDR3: CASRARQGYTEAFF. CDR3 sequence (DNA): TGTGCCAGTAGAGCTCGACAGGGCTACACTGAAGCTTTCTTT.

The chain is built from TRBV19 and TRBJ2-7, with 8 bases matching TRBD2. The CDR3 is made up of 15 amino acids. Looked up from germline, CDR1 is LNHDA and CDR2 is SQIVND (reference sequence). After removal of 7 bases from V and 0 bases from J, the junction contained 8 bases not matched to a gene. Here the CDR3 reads CASKPRAGDSYEQYF. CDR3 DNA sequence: TGTGCCAGTAAACCCCGAGCGGGGGACTCCTACGAGCAGTACTTC.

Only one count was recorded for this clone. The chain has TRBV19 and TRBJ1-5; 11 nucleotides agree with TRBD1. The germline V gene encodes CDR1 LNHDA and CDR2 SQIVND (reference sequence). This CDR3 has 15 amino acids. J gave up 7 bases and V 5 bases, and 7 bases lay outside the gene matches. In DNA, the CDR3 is TGTGCCAGTAGTTCCGGGACAGGGGGAGGACAGCCCCAGCATTTT. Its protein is CASSSGTGGGQPQHF.

This CDR3 is CASSLGSGGEAYNEQFF. CDR3 nucleotides: TGTGCCAGCAGCTTAGGTTCGGGCGGGGAGGCCTACAATGAGCAGTTCTTC. J is TRBJ2-1 and V is TRBV7-2, with D possibly being TRBD2 (6 bases). This CDR3 has 17 residues. The germline CDR1 and CDR2 sequences are SGHTA and FQGNSA. V dropped 1 base and J dropped 2 bases, with 15 bases sitting between them.

This CDR3 is CASSLGTGYNTGELFF. CDR3 DNA sequence: TGTGCCAGCAGCTTAGGGACAGGTTACAACACCGGGGAGCTGTTTTTT. The chain combines TRBV11-3 with TRBJ2-2; 7 nucleotides agree with TRBD1. J was trimmed by 2 bases and V by 1 base; bases with no gene match: 4. The CDR3 covers 16 residues. Germline CDR1 and CDR2: SGHNT and YENEEA.

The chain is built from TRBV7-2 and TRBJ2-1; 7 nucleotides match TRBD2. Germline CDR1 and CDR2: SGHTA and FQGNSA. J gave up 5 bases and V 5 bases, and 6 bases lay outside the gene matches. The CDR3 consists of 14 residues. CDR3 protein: CASSPLGTNNEQFF. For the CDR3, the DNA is TGTGCCAGCAGCCCCCTCGGGACTAACAATGAGCAGTTCTTC.

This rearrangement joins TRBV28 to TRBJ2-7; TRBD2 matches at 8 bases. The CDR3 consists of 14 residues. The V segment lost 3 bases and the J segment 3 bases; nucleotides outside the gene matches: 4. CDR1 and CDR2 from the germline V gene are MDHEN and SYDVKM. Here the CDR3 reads CASSFSSGSYEQYF. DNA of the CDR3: TGTGCCAGCAGTTTCTCCAGCGGGAGCTACGAGCAGTACTTC.

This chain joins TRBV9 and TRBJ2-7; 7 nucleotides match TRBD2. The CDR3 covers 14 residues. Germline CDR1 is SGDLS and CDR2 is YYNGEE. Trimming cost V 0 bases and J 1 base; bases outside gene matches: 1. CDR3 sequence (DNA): TGTGCCAGCAGCGTAGCTAGCGGTTCCTACGAGCAGTACTTC. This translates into CASSVASGSYEQYF.

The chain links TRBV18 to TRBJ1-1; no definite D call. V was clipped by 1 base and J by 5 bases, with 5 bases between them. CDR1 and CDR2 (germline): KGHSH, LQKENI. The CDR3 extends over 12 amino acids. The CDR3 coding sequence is TGTGCCAGCTCACCACTCGCGACTGAAGCTTTCTTT. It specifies CASSPLATEAFF.

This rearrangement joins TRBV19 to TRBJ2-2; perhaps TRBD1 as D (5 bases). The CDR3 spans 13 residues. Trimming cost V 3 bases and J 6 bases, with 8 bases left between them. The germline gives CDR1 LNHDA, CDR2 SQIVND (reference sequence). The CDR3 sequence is CASSILGAGELFF. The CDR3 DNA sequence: TGTGCCAGTAGTATTCTAGGGGCCGGGGAGCTGTTTTTT.

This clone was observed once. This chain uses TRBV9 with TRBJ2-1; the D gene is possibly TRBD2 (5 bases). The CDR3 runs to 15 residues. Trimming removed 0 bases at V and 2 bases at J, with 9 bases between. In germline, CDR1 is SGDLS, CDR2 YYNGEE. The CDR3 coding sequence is TGTGCCAGCAGCGTAGTTCGGCGGGCCTACAATGAGCAGTTCTTC. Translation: CASSVVRRAYNEQFF.

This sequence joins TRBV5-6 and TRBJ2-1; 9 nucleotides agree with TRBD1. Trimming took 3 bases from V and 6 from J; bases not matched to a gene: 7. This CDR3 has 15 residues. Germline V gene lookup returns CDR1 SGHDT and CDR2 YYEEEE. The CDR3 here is CASSSARTGVNEQFF. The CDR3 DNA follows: TGTGCCAGCAGCTCGGCAAGGACAGGGGTCAATGAGCAGTTCTTC.

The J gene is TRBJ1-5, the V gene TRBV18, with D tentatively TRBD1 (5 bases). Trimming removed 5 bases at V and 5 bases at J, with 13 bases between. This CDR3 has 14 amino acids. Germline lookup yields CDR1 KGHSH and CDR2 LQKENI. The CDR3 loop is CASSGDSGDQPQHF. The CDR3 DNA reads TGTGCCAGCTCAGGCGACAGTGGGGATCAGCCCCAGCATTTT.

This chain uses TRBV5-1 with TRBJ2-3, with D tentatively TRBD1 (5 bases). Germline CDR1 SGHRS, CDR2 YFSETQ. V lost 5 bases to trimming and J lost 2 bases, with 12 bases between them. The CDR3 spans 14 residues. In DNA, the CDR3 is TGCGCCAGCAGGGACACGGTAACCACAGATACGCAGTATTTT. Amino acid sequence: CASRDTVTTDTQYF.

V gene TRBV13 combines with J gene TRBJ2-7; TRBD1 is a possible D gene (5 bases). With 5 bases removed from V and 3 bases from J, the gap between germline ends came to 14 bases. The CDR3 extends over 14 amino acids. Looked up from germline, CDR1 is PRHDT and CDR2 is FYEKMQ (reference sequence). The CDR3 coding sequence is TGTGCCAGCAGCATAAGGGGTTCGGGCTACGAGCAGTACTTC. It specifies CASSIRGSGYEQYF.

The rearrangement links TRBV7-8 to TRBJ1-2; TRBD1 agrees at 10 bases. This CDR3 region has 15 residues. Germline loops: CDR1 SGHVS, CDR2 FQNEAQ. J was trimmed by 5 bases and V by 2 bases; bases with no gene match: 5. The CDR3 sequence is CASSLYGGQGYGYTF. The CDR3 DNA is TGTGCCAGCAGCTTATATGGGGGACAGGGGTATGGCTACACCTTC. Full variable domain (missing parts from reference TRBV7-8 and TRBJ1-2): GAGVSQSPRYKVAKRGQDVALRCDPISGHVSLFWYQQALGQGPEFLTYFQNEAQLDKSGLPSDRFFAERPEGSVSTLKIQRTQQEDSAVYLCASSLYGGQGYGYTFGSGTRLTVV.

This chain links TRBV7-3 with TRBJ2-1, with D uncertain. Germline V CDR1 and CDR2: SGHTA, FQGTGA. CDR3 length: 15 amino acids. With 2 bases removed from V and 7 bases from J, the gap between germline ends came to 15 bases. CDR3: CASSLFRSGGNEQFF. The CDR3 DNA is TGTGCCAGCAGCTTATTTAGGTCAGGTGGGAATGAGCAGTTCTTC.

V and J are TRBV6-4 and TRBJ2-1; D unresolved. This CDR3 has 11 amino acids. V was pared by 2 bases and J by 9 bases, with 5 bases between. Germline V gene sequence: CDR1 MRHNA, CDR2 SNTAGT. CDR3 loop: CASSDRGEQFF. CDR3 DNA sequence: TGTGCCAGCAGTGACAGAGGTGAGCAGTTCTTC.

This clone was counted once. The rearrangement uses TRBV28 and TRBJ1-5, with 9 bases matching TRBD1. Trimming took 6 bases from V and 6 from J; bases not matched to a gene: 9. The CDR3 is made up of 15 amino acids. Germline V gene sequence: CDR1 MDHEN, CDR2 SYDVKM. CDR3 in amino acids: CASSYTSDRGQPQHF. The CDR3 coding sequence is TGTGCCAGCAGCTACACCTCGGACAGGGGTCAGCCCCAGCATTTT.

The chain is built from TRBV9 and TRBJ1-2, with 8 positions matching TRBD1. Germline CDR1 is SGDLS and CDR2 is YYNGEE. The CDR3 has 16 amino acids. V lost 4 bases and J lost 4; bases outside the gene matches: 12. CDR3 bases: TGTGCCAGCAGCCAATCTCAGGGGGCCGTCCCCTATGGCTACACCTTC. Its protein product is CASSQSQGAVPYGYTF.

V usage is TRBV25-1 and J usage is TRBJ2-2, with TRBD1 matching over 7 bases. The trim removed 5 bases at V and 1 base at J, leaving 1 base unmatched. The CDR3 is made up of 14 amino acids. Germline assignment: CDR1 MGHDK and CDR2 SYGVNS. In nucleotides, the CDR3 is TGTGCCAGCAGTAGGACAGGGAACACCGGGGAGCTGTTTTTT. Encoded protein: CASSRTGNTGELFF.

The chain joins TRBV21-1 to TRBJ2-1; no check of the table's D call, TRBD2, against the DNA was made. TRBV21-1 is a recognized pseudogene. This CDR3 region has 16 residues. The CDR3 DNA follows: TGTGCCAGCAGCAAAGGGACTAGCGGGAGTATCGATGAGCAGTTCTTC. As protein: CASSKGTSGSIDEQFF.

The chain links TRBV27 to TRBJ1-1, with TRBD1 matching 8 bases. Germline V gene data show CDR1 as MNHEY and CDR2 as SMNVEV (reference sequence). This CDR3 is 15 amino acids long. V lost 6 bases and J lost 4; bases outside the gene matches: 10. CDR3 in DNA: TGTGCCAGCAGAACCTCTCAGGGGACAGGCACTGAAGCTTTCTTT. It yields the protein CASRTSQGTGTEAFF.

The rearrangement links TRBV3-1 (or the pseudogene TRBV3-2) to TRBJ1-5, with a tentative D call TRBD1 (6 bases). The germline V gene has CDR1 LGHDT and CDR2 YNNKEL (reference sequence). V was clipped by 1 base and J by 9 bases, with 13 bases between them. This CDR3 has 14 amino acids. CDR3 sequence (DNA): TGTGCCAGCAGCCAAGGGACAGAGGGGATGCCCCAGCATTTT. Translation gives CASSQGTEGMPQHF.

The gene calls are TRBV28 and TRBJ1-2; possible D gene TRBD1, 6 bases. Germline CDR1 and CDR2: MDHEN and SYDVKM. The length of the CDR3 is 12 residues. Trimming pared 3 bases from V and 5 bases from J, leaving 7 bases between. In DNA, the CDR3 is TGTGCCAGCAGTTTTACAGGGTATGGCTACACCTTC. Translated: CASSFTGYGYTF.

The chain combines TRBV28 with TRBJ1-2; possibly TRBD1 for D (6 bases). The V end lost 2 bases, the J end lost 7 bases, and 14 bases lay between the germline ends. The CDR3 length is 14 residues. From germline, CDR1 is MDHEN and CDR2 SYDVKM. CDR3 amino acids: CASSLGGGAGGYTF. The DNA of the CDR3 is TGTGCCAGCAGTTTAGGGGGGGGCGCGGGTGGCTACACCTTC.

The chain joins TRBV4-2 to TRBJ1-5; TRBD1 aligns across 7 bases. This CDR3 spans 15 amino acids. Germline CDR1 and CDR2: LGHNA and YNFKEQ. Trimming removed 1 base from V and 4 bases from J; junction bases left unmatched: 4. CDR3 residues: CASSQAGQSNQPQHF. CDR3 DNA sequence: TGTGCCAGCAGCCAAGCGGGACAGAGTAATCAGCCCCAGCATTTT.